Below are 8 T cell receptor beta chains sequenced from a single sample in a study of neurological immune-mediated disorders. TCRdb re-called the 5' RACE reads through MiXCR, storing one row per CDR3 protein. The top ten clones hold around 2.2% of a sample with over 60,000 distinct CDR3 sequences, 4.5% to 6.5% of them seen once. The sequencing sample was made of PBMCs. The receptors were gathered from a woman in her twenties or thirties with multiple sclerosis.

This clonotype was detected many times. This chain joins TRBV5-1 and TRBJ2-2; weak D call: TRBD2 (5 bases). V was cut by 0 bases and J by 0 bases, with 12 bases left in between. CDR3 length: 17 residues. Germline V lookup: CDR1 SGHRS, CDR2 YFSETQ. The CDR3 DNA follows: TGCGCCAGCAGCTTGGGGTTGAATAGCGCGAACACCGGGGAGCTGTTTTTT. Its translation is CASSLGLNSANTGELFF. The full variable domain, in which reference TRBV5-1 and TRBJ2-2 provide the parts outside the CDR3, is KAGVTQTPRYLIKTRGQQVTLSCSPISGHRSVSWYQQTPGQGLQFLFEYFSETQRNKGNFPGRFSGRQFSNSRSEMNVSTLELGDSALYLCASSLGLNSANTGELFFGEGSRLTVL.

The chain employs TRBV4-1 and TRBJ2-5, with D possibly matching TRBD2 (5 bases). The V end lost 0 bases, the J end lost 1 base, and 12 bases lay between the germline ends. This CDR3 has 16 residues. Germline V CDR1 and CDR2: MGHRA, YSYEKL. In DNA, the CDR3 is TGCGCCAGCAGCCAAGATCACGCAGCGGTCCAAGAGACCCAGTACTTC. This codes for CASSQDHAAVQETQYF.

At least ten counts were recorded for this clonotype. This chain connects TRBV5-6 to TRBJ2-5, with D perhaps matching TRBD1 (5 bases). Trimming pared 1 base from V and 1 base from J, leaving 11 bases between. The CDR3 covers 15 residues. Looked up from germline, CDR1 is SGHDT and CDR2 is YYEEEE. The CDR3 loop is CASSLWGGPQETQYF. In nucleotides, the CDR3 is TGTGCCAGCAGCTTGTGGGGCGGACCCCAAGAGACCCAGTACTTC.

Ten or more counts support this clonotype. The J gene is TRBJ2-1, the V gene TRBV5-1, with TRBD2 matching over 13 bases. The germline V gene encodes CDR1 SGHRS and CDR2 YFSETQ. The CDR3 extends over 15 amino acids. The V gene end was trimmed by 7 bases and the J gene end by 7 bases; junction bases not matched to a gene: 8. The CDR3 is CASRTGLAGANEQFF. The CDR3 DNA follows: TGCGCCAGCCGTACCGGACTAGCGGGAGCGAATGAGCAGTTCTTC.

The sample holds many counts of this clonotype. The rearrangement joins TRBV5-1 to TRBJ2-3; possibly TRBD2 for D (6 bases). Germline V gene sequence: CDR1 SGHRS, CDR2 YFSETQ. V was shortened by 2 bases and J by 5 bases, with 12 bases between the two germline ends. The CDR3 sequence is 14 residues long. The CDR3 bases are TGCGCCAGCAGCTTACGGGAGTCCCAAGATACGCAGTATTTT. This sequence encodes CASSLRESQDTQYF.

CDR3 nucleotides: TGCGCCAGCAGCCTCGGAACTAGCGGGGGCGGAGTAGATACGCAGTATTTT. Translating gives CASSLGTSGGGVDTQYF. The rearrangement uses TRBV5-1 and TRBJ2-3, with 11 bases lining up with TRBD2. Losses at the gene ends were 4 bases for V and 5 bases for J; bases not matched to a gene: 12. The CDR3 is 17 residues long. CDR1 is SGHRS and CDR2 is YFSETQ in the germline V gene. Complete variable domain (other parts from reference TRBV5-1 and TRBJ2-3): KAGVTQTPRYLIKTRGQQVTLSCSPISGHRSVSWYQQTPGQGLQFLFEYFSETQRNKGNFPGRFSGRQFSNSRSEMNVSTLELGDSALYLCASSLGTSGGGVDTQYFGPGTRLTVL.

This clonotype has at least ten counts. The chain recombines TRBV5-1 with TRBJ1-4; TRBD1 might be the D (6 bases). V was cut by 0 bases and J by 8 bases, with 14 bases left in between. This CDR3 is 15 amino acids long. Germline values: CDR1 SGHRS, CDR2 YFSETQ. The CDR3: CASSLDGGLREKLFF. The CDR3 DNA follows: TGCGCCAGCAGCTTGGACGGGGGCCTACGGGAAAAACTGTTTTTT.

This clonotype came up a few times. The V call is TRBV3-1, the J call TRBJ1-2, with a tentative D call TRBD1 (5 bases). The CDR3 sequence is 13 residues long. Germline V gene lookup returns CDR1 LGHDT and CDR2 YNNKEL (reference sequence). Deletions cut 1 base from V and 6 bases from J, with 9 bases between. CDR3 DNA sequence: TGTGCCAGCAGCCAAGTGGGGCGCGATGGCTACACCTTC. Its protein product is CASSQVGRDGYTF.